The clone carrying this T cell receptor beta chain was seen only a few times. The sample is drawn from a study of identical twins. TCRdb itself ran the 5' RACE reads through MiXCR, one entry per CDR3 protein. Here the sample spans 650,000 to 800,000 distinct CDR3 sequences, 8.5% to 9% being singletons. The CDR3 runs to 15 residues. Germline V gene lookup returns CDR1 MGHRA and CDR2 YSYEKL. Trimming removed 4 bases from V and 5 bases from J; junction bases left unmatched: 9. The same sample was also studied in work on yellow fever vaccine responses in identical twins.

This chain uses TRBV4-1 with TRBJ1-1; 8 nucleotides align to TRBD1. What was sequenced was PBMCs. This TCR was sampled from a woman between 18 and 29 years old in good health. This chain's CDR3 is CASSLQDRGVTEAFF. In DNA form, the CDR3 reads TGCGCCAGCAGCCTCCAAGACAGGGGAGTTACTGAAGCTTTCTTT.